This T cell receptor (beta chain) was sequenced for a study of Graves' ophthalmopathy and Graves' hyperthyroidism. Study-level background: Stable hyperthyroidism meant no progression to ophthalmopathy within 18 months of follow-up. Whole-study results and caveats: Separation of ophthalmopathy from stable hyperthyroidism was achieved by a 13-signature model, at around 89% sensitivity and approximately 84% specificity.

Losses at the gene ends were 3 bases for V and 10 bases for J; bases not matched to a gene: 10. Per the germline V gene, CDR1 is SGDLS and CDR2 is YYNGEE. The CDR3 extends over 15 amino acids. Transcripts of RNA were the source for amplifying TCR beta CDR3 regions. HTBI primers primed a first-round RT-PCR, and a second-round multiplex PCR followed. TCRdb redid the calling of the multiplex PCR reads with MiXCR, one entry per CDR3 protein. The data hold over a million distinct CDR3 sequences, with 36% observed a single time. This clonotype was observed at least ten times. Its specificity is not known. New diagnoses, under 2 months' duration, and ages 18 to 65 characterized the hyperthyroidism patients. Patients were left out if they had other autoimmune diseases, uncontrolled infections, pregnancy or lactation.

What was sequenced was peripheral blood or thyroid tissue (not recorded which). The chain carries TRBV9 and TRBJ1-6, with TRBD1 identical over 7 bases. The clonotype comes from an adult man with Graves' hyperthyroidism. CDR3 DNA sequence: TGTGCCAGCAGCGCGACAGGGTGGGGGGACTCACCCCTCCACTTT. Amino acid sequence: CASSATGWGDSPLHF.